This record covers a single TCR beta chain. The antigen remains unidentified. This record belongs to a study of shared clonotypes between healthy human individuals. The data were produced by immunoSEQ multiplex PCR, yet TCRdb's version contains in-frame clones alone and is incomplete. The sample holds approximately 500,000 clones, almost 97% seen once. This CDR3 contains 13 residues. V lost 7 bases, J lost 8 bases, and 17 bases lay in between. In germline, CDR1 is MDHEN, CDR2 SYDVKM. Study findings and constraints: Sampling involved blood alone; tissue repertoires likely differ. Naive subsets generally exceeded memory subsets in estimated richness.

V is TRBV28 and J is TRBJ1-2; perhaps TRBD1 as D (5 bases). The sample taken for sequencing was naive CD4+ T cells sorted from blood. Subset defined: CD45RA+ positively selected. The TCR sequence derives from a woman in her 30s in good health. CDR3 DNA: TGTGCCAGCACCCCGGGGGGAGGGCTAGGCTACACCTTC. Translation: CASTPGGGLGYTF.